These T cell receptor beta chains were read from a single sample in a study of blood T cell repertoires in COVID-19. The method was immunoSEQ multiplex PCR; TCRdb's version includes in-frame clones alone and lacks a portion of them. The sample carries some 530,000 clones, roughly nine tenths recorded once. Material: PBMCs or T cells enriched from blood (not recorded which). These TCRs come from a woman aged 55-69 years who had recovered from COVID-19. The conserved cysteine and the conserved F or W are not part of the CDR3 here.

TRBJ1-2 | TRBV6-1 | ASSEGQGAGYGYT
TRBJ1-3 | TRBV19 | ASSPGQGKTGNTIY
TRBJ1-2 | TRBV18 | ASSHTDSPVYGYT
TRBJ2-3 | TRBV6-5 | ASGRLAGATDTQY
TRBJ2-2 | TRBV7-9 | ASSSAQPKGTGGTGELF
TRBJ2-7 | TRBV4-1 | ASSQDGGGGYEQY
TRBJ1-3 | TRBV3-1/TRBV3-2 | ASNQSRGSGNTIY
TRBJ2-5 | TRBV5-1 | ASSPGGAETQY
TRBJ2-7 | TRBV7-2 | ASSLGGQGYYEQY
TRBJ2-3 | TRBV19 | ASRSGQALDTQY
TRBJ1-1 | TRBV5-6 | ASSYRDRFVNTEAF
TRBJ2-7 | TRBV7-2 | ASSLVNLEQY
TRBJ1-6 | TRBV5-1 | ASSPLATGANSPLH
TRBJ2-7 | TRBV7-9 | ASSSGTARGEQY
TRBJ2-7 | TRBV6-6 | ASSYERVGTYEQY
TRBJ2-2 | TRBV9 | ASSFRTGGTGELF
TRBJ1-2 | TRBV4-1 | ASSQAGTRRGYT
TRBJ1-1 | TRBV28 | ASSYGGAAEAF
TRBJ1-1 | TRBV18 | ASSPTGGSFTEAF
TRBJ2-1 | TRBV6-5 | ASSPDRVSNEQF
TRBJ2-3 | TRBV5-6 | ASSLVQGGTDTQY
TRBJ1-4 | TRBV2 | ASSARILDNEKLF
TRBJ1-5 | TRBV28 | ASTAPGQGAIGNQPQH
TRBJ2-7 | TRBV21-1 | ASSPAEAGGYEQY
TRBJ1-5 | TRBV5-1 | ASSLDSLGNQPQH
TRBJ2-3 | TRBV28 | ASSFQGTDTQY
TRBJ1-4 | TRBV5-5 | ASSLSGRVNEKLF
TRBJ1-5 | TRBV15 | ATSRELDQPQH
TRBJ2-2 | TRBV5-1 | ASSFSDTGELF
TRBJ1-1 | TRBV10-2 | ASSEDRMNTEAF
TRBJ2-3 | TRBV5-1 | ASSLPGGGPSTDTQY
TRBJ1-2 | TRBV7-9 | ASSRQGSYGYT
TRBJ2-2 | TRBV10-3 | AISESRSGNAGELF
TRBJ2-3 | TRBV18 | ASSPPPRTSGGADTQY
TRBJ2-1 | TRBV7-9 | ASSFTLREQF
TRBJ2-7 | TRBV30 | AWSPTGTLPYEQY
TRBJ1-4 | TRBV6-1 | ASSARYRGPNEKLF
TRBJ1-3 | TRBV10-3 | AISDSGFRNTIY
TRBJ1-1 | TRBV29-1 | SVDGDIIAEAF